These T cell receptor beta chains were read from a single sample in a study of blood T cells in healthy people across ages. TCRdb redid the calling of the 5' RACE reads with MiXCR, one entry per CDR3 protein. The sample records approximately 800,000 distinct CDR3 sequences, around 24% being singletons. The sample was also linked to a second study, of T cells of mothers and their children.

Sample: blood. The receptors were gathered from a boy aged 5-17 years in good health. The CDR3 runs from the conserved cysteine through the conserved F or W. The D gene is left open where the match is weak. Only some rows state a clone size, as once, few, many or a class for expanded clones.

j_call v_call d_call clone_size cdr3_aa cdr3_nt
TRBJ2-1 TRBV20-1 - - CSATGQSSYNEQFF TGCAGTGCTACCGGACAGAGCTCCTACAATGAGCAGTTCTTC
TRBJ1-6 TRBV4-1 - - CASSQGVAGSPLHF TGCGCCAGCAGCCAAGGAGTCGCGGGTTCACCCCTCCACTTT
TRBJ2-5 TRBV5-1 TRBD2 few CASSSGTTKETQYF TGCGCCAGCAGTTCCGGGACTACAAAAGAGACCCAGTACTTC
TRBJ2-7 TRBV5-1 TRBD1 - CASSKGTEAYEQYF TGCGCCAGCAGCAAAGGGACAGAAGCCTACGAGCAGTACTTC
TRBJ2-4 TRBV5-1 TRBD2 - CASSPTGLAGVNIQYF TGCGCCAGCAGCCCAACGGGGCTAGCGGGAGTTAACATTCAGTACTTC
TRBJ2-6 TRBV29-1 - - CSVSGSGANVLTF TGCAGCGTTTCCGGATCTGGGGCCAACGTCCTGACTTTC
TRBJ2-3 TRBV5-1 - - CASSYERTTDTQYF TGCGCCAGCAGTTATGAGCGAACCACAGATACGCAGTATTTT
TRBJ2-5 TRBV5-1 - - CASSPSGTQETQYF TGCGCCAGCAGCCCCTCGGGTACCCAAGAGACCCAGTACTTC
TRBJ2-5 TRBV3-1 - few CVSSQADARETQYF TGTGTCAGCAGCCAAGCGGACGCACGAGAGACCCAGTACTTC
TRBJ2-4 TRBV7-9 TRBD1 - CASSLGDRDLDIQYF TGTGCCAGCAGCTTAGGGGACAGGGATTTGGACATTCAGTACTTC
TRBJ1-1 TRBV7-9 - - CASSLMQTEAFF TGTGCCAGCAGCTTAATGCAGACTGAAGCTTTCTTT
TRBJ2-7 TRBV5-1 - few CASSLAQQTPYEQYF TGCGCCAGCAGCTTGGCCCAACAGACTCCCTACGAGCAGTACTTC
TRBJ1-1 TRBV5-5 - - CASSLAQERTEAFF TGTGCCAGCAGCTTGGCGCAGGAGCGGACTGAAGCTTTCTTT
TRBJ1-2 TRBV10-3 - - CAISESRGHGYTF TGTGCCATCAGTGAGTCGAGGGGCCATGGCTACACCTTC
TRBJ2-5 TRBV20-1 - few CSARGRLRETQYF TGCAGTGCTAGAGGGCGGCTGCGAGAGACCCAGTACTTC
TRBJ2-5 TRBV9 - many CASSVGQETQYF TGTGCCAGCAGCGTAGGGCAAGAGACCCAGTACTTC
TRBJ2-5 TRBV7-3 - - CASSLTRTSGQYF TGTGCCAGCAGCTTAACGAGGACCTCTGGCCAGTACTTC
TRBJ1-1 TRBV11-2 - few CASSLGFRSEAFF TGTGCCAGCAGCTTGGGTTTTCGGTCTGAAGCTTTCTTT
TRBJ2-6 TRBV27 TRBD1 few CASSLGWAGGSGANVLTF TGTGCCAGCAGTTTAGGTTGGGCAGGGGGCTCTGGGGCCAACGTCCTGACTTTC
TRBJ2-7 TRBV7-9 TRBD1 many CASSFSGTAYEQYF TGTGCCAGCAGTTTTTCCGGGACAGCCTACGAGCAGTACTTC
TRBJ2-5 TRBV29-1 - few CSVGYTYQETQYF TGCAGCGTGGGGTATACGTACCAAGAGACCCAGTACTTC
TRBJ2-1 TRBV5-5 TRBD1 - CAGSLGTGRNEQFF TGTGCCGGCAGCTTGGGGACAGGGCGCAATGAGCAGTTCTTC
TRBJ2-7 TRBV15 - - CATREGYSSYEQYF TGTGCCACCAGGGAGGGTTACAGCTCCTACGAGCAGTACTTC
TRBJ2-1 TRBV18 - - CASSPGAGSSNEQFF TGTGCCAGCTCACCTGGAGCAGGGTCAAGCAATGAGCAGTTCTTC
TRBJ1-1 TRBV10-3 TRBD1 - CAIGGTGDSEAFF TGTGCCATCGGTGGGACAGGGGATAGTGAAGCTTTCTTT
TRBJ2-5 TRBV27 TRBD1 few CASSPSGGMETQYF TGTGCCAGCAGTCCCTCAGGGGGCATGGAGACCCAGTACTTC
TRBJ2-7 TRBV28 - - CASGEQYF TGTGCCAGCGGGGAGCAGTACTTC
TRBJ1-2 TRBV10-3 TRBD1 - CAIEDRPLSYTF TGTGCCATAGAGGACAGGCCCTTAAGCTACACCTTC
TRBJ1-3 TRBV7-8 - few CASSPGRRGNTIYF TGTGCCAGCAGCCCAGGCAGGCGAGGAAACACCATATATTTT
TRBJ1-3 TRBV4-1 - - CASSREGYSGNTIYF TGCGCCAGCAGCAGGGAAGGGTACTCTGGAAACACCATATATTTT
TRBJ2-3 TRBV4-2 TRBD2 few CASSQAGTSGADTQYF TGTGCCAGCAGCCAAGCCGGGACTAGCGGGGCAGATACGCAGTATTTT
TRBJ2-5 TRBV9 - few CASSVVDSQETQYF TGTGCCAGCAGCGTAGTGGACAGCCAAGAGACCCAGTACTTC
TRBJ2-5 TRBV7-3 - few CASSLGVGYQETQYF TGTGCCAGCAGCTTAGGCGTTGGGTACCAAGAGACCCAGTACTTC
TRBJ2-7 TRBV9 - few CASSVGGRSYEQYF TGTGCCAGCAGCGTAGGGGGTAGATCCTACGAGCAGTACTTC
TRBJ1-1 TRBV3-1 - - CASSQVWGDTEAFF TGTGCCAGCAGCCAAGTTTGGGGGGACACTGAAGCTTTCTTT
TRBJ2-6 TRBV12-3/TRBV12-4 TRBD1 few CASSYDRALSGANVLTF TGTGCCAGCAGTTACGACAGGGCCCTCTCTGGGGCCAACGTCCTGACTTTC
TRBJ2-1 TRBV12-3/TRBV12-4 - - CASSQDSEPSNEQFF TGTGCCAGCAGTCAGGACAGCGAACCCTCTAATGAGCAGTTCTTC
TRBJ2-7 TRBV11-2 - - CASSKRTVRNEQYF TGTGCCAGCAGCAAGCGGACTGTCCGTAACGAGCAGTACTTC
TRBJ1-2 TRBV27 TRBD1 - CASSLAMTGVAPYGYTF TGTGCCAGCAGTCTCGCTATGACAGGGGTGGCTCCTTATGGCTACACCTTC
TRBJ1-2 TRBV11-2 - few CASSLQVDYGYTF TGTGCCAGCAGCCTACAGGTCGACTATGGCTACACCTTC
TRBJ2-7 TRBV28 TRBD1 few CASSLAPTGQGGYEQYF TGTGCCAGCAGTTTAGCGCCCACGGGACAGGGAGGCTACGAGCAGTACTTC
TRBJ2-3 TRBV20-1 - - CSASSSDSKEQYF TGCAGTGCATCATCGTCGGACTCAAAGGAGCAGTATTTT
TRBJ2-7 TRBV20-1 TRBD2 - CSAMSGGTYEQYF TGCAGTGCTATGAGCGGGGGGACTTACGAGCAGTACTTC
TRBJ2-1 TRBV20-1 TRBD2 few CSASLTSGVYNEQFF TGCAGTGCTAGTCTGACTAGCGGGGTTTACAATGAGCAGTTCTTC
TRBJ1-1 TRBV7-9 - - CASSLGGDTFEAFF TGTGCCAGCAGCTTAGGCGGGGACACTTTTGAAGCTTTCTTT
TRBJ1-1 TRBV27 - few CASSLLGGGTEAFF TGTGCCAGCAGTTTATTGGGGGGTGGCACTGAAGCTTTCTTT
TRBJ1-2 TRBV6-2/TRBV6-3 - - CASSYVQGGPNGYTF TGTGCCAGCAGTTACGTCCAGGGCGGGCCTAATGGCTACACCTTC
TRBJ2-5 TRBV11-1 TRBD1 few CASSLGGTEQETQYF TGTGCCAGCAGCTTAGGGGGGACAGAGCAAGAGACCCAGTACTTC